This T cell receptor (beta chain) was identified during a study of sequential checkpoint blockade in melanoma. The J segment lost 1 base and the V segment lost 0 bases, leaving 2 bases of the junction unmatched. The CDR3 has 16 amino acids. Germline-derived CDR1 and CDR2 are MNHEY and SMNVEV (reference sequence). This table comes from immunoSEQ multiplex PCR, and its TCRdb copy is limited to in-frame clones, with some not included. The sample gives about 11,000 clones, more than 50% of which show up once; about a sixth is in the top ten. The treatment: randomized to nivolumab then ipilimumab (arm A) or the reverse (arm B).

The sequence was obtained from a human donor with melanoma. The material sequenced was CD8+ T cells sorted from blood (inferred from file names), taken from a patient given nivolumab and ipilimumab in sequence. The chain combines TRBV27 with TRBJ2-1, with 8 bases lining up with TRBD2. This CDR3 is CASSLSAGGSYNEQFF. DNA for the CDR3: TGTGCCAGCAGTTTATCGGCGGGAGGTTCCTACAATGAGCAGTTCTTC.